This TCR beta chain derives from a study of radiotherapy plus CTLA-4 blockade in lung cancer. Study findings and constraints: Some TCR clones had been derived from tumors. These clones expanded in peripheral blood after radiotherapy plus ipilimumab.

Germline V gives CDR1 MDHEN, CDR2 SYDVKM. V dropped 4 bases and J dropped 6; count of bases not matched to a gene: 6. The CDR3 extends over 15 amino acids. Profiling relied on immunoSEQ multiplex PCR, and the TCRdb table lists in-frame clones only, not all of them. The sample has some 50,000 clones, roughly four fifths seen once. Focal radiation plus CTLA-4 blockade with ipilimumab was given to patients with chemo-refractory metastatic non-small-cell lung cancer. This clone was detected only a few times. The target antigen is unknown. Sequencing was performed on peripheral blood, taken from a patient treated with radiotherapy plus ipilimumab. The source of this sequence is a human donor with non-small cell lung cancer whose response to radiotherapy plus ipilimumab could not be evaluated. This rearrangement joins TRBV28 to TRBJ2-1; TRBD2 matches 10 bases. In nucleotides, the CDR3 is TGTGCCAGCAGTTACCTAGCGGGGGCGGCCAATGAGCAGTTCTTC. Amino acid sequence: CASSYLAGAANEQFF.